Listed below are T cell receptor beta chains from one sample, sequenced in a study of blood T cell repertoires in COVID-19. The assay was immunoSEQ multiplex PCR, and TCRdb's table has in-frame clones only and misses some. The repertoire has some 30,000 clones, 90% of them found once; the top ten carry roughly 1%. The sample consisted of peripheral blood. The source is an older man with active or convalescent COVID-19. CDR3s include the opening cysteine and the closing phenylalanine or tryptophan. D genes are given only for firm matches. The size entry is marked missing in some rows and otherwise reads once, few, many or a size class.

TRBV7-2	TRBD2	TRBJ2-6	-	TGTGCCAGCACCCGGGAGGGCTCTGGGGCCAACGTCCTGACTTTC	CASTREGSGANVLTF
TRBV4-1	-	TRBJ1-1	-	TGCGCCAGCAGCCAAGATAACAGGAGGAACACTGAAGCTTTCTTT	CASSQDNRRNTEAFF
TRBV6-2/TRBV6-3	TRBD1	TRBJ1-5	-	TGTGCCAGCAGTTACATCGGACAGGGGCAAGGTCAGCCCCAGCATTTT	CASSYIGQGQGQPQHF
TRBV6-6	TRBD2	TRBJ2-7	-	TGTGCCAGCAGTGTCGGGGGGGCCTGGGACGAGCAGTACTTC	CASSVGGAWDEQYF
TRBV19	-	TRBJ1-1	-	TGTGCCAGTAGTTCGCAAAGACACGTTGAAGCTTTCTTT	CASSSQRHVEAFF
TRBV5-1	-	TRBJ1-3	-	TGCGCCAGCAGCTTGGGCGAGGCTCCGACTGGAAACACCATATATTTT	CASSLGEAPTGNTIYF
TRBV19	TRBD1	TRBJ2-7	-	TGTGCCAGTAGTAGATACCCGACAGGGGGCTACGAGCAGTACTTC	CASSRYPTGGYEQYF
TRBV6-6	-	TRBJ2-5	-	TGTGCCAGCAGTCAACCGGAGGACCAAGAGACCCAGTACTTC	CASSQPEDQETQYF
TRBV5-4	-	TRBJ1-6	-	TGTGCCAGCAGCTTGGACAGGGACTATAATTCACCCCTCCACTTT	CASSLDRDYNSPLHF
TRBV5-8	-	TRBJ1-5	-	TGTGCCAGCAGCTCAATATGGAGAATCAATCAGCCCCAGCATTTT	CASSSIWRINQPQHF
TRBV5-1	-	TRBJ1-3	-	TGCGCCAGCAGCCCCGGGACACACTCTGGAAACACCATATATTTT	CASSPGTHSGNTIYF
TRBV7-2	-	TRBJ2-3	-	TGTGCCAGCAGCTTAGTTGGGCGGGGTAGCACAGATACGCAGTATTTT	CASSLVGRGSTDTQYF
TRBV29-1	-	TRBJ1-1	-	TGCAGCGGTGGACGGGAAAACACTGAAGCTTTCTTT	CSGGRENTEAFF
TRBV28	-	TRBJ1-2	-	TGTGCCAGCAGTCCCATCGGCTATGGCTACACCTTC	CASSPIGYGYTF
TRBV28	TRBD1	TRBJ1-2	-	TGTGCCAGCAGCGAGACCCCCGGGACAGGGGGGGCTAACTATGGCTACACCTTC	CASSETPGTGGANYGYTF
TRBV4-1	TRBD1	TRBJ2-7	-	TGCGCCAGCAGCCAAGGGGGACGGCAGGGGGCCTACGAGCAGTACTTC	CASSQGGRQGAYEQYF
TRBV19	TRBD1	TRBJ1-4	-	TGTGCCAGTAACGCCGGGACAGTTAATGAAAAACTGTTTTTT	CASNAGTVNEKLFF
TRBV18	TRBD1	TRBJ1-1	once	TGTGCCAGCTCACCACGGACAGGGGCAGGCACTGAAGCTTTCTTT	CASSPRTGAGTEAFF
TRBV10-3	-	TRBJ2-2	-	TGTGCCATCAGTCCGGGAACGAACACCGGGGAGCTGTTTTTT	CAISPGTNTGELFF
TRBV12-3/TRBV12-4	-	TRBJ1-4	-	TGTGCCAGCAGTTTCGTTCGGGGAGGACTGTTTTTT	CASSFVRGGLFF
TRBV18	TRBD1	TRBJ1-2	once	TGTGCCAGCTCACCGGGCAGGGGGCTCGGCTACACCTTC	CASSPGRGLGYTF
TRBV28	-	TRBJ2-1	-	TGTGCCAGCACCGACCCAGGGGCACCAAATGAGCAGTTCTTC	CASTDPGAPNEQFF
TRBV19	-	TRBJ1-1	-	TGTGCCAGTAGTATTCACCGGGGTGGAAGAAGCACTGAAGCTTTCTTT	CASSIHRGGRSTEAFF
TRBV9	-	TRBJ2-7	-	TGTGCCAGCAGCCCCGGCGGTAGTACCGGCTTGGAGCAGTACTTC	CASSPGGSTGLEQYF
TRBV5-1	TRBD1	TRBJ1-2	-	TGCGCCAGCAGCCCGGGACAGGGGGCGCAAAACTATGGCTACACCTTC	CASSPGQGAQNYGYTF
TRBV6-2/TRBV6-3	TRBD1	TRBJ2-7	-	TGTGCCAGCAGTTACTCGACGGGCAGGGGGTCGTACGAGCAGTACTTC	CASSYSTGRGSYEQYF
TRBV6-5	TRBD2	TRBJ2-7	-	TGTGCCAGCAGTTATTCTAGCGGGAAGGGCTACGAGCAGTACTTC	CASSYSSGKGYEQYF
TRBV6-1	TRBD1	TRBJ1-6	-	TGTGCCAGCAGTGAAGACCGGGACAGGGGTGGTCATTCACCCCTCCACTTT	CASSEDRDRGGHSPLHF
TRBV7-3	TRBD2	TRBJ2-1	-	TGTGCCAGCAGCTTAATACTAGCGACGTACAATGAGCAGTTCTTC	CASSLILATYNEQFF
TRBV19	TRBD1	TRBJ2-7	-	TGTGCCAGTAGTATGCGAGGACAGGGCCACTCCTACGAGCAGTACTTC	CASSMRGQGHSYEQYF
TRBV5-4	-	TRBJ1-1	-	TGTGCCAGCAGCCCTACACTGGAGATGAACACTGAAGCTTTCTTT	CASSPTLEMNTEAFF
TRBV12-3/TRBV12-4	-	TRBJ1-1	-	TGTGCCAGCAGTCACGGCGGCACTGAAGCTTTCTTT	CASSHGGTEAFF
TRBV2	-	TRBJ2-1	-	TGTGCCAGCAAGGACAGCTACAATGAGCAGTTCTTC	CASKDSYNEQFF
TRBV7-2	-	TRBJ1-5	-	TGTGCCAGCAGCTTAGAGTGGGGGAGGGCCGTACAGCCCCAGCATTTT	CASSLEWGRAVQPQHF
TRBV5-6	TRBD1	TRBJ1-6	-	TGTGCCAGCAGCCCTGGGACAGACGTTTCACCCCTCCACTTT	CASSPGTDVSPLHF
TRBV7-9	-	TRBJ2-1	-	TGTGCCAGCAGCTTGAGAGGATCCTCCTACAATGAGCAGTTCTTC	CASSLRGSSYNEQFF
TRBV24-1	TRBD1	TRBJ1-1	once	TGTGCCACGCGGGGACAGGGGCACGGTGAAGCTTTCTTT	CATRGQGHGEAFF
TRBV10-3	TRBD1	TRBJ1-1	-	TGTGCCATCAGTGACCGGGGACAGAGGAACACTGAAGCTTTCTTT	CAISDRGQRNTEAFF
TRBV7-3	-	TRBJ1-1	-	TGTGCCAGCAGCTCATTAGCGGACACTGAAGCTTTCTTT	CASSSLADTEAFF
TRBV28	TRBD1	TRBJ2-7	-	TGTGCCACCACGACAGGGGCCGAGCAGTACTTC	CATTTGAEQYF
TRBV6-2/TRBV6-3	-	TRBJ1-2	-	TGTGCCAGCAGTCGCTCGGGGAGCTCCTATGGCTACACCTTC	CASSRSGSSYGYTF
TRBV7-2	TRBD2	TRBJ2-5	-	TGTGCCAGCAGCTTAAGCGGGGGTGTGGAGACCCAGTACTTC	CASSLSGGVETQYF
TRBV4-1	-	TRBJ2-5	-	TGCGCCAGCAGCCAAGGCCCCCGGAAGGAGGAGACCCAGTACTTC	CASSQGPRKEETQYF
TRBV9	-	TRBJ2-3	-	TGTGCCAGCAGCGTAGCGGGGGATTTCACAGATACGCAGTATTTT	CASSVAGDFTDTQYF
TRBV2	TRBD1	TRBJ2-1	-	TGTGCCAGCAGTGAAATCGCGACAGGGGGTATAAGTGAGCAGTTCTTC	CASSEIATGGISEQFF
TRBV5-1	-	TRBJ1-2	-	TGCGCCAGCAGCCAATCTAACTATGGCTACACCTTC	CASSQSNYGYTF